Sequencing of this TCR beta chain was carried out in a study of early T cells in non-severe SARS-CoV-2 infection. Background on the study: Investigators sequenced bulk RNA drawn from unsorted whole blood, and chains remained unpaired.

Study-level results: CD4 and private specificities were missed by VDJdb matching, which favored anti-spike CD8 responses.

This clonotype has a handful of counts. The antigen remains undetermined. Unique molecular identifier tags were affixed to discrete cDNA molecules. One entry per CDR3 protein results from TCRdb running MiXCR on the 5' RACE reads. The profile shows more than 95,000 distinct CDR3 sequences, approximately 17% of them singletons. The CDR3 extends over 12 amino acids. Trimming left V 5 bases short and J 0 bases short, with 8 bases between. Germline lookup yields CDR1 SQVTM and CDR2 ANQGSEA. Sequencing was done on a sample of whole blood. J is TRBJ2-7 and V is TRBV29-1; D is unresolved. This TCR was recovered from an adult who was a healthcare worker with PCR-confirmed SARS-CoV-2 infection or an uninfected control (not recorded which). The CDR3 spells CSVNDISYEQYF. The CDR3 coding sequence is TGCAGCGTTAACGACATCTCCTACGAGCAGTACTTC.